The 27 T cell receptor beta chains reported below all come from one sample, sequenced in a study of CD8+CD57+ T cells in acquired aplastic anemia. CDR3 and TCR beta VDJ profiling relied on genomic DNA as the template. TCRdb fed the reads into MiXCR, producing one record per CDR3 protein. The sample carries about 40,000 distinct CDR3 sequences, approximately 63% recorded once. Whoever was chosen for sequencing had shown CD8+CD57+ cell expansion by flow cytometry. The sequenced sample consisted of sorted CD4+, CD8+, or CD8+CD57+ T cells (not recorded which) from PBMCs. Source of these receptors: a human donor with aplastic anemia.

This clonotype was seen repeatedly, ten times or more. The J gene is TRBJ2-1, the V gene TRBV12-3 or TRBV12-4; D gene uncertain. The CDR3 length is 15 residues. V lost 5 bases, J lost 10 bases, and 21 bases lay in between. In nucleotides, the CDR3 is TGTGCCAGCAGTACACAGACCGCCCCGTATGACGAGCAGTTCTTC. Translation: CASSTQTAPYDEQFF.

The chain combines TRBV15 with TRBJ1-2; D is unclear. Germline CDR1 LNHNV, CDR2 YYDKDF (reference sequence). Trimming pared 4 bases from V and 2 bases from J, leaving 11 bases between. CDR3 length: 14 amino acids. CDR3 in amino acids: CATSTPGINYGYTF. DNA for the CDR3: TGTGCCACCAGCACCCCGGGGATAAACTATGGCTACACCTTC. Full variable domain (rest looked up from reference TRBV15 and TRBJ1-2): DAMVIQNPRYQVTQFGKPVTLSCSQTLNHNVMYWYQQKSSQAPKLLFHYYDKDFNNEADTPDNFQSRRPNTSFCFLDIRSPGLGDTAMYLCATSTPGINYGYTFGSGTRLTVV.

The chain joins TRBV11-1 to TRBJ1-6; 10 nucleotides match TRBD1. The CDR3 totals 15 residues. V gave up 7 bases and J gave up 8 bases; unmatched junction bases: 8. Germline CDR1 is SGHAT and CDR2 is FQDESV (reference sequence). The chain's CDR3 is CASTPRDRGDSPLHF. CDR3 nucleotides: TGTGCCAGCACGCCACGGGACAGGGGTGATTCACCCCTCCACTTT. Filled out from reference TRBV11-1 and TRBJ1-6, the complete variable domain reads EAEVAQSPRYKITEKSQAVAFWCDPISGHATLYWYRQILGQGPELLVQFQDESVVDDSQLPKDRFSAERLKGVDSTLKIQPAELGDSAMYLCASTPRDRGDSPLHFGNGTRLTVT.

This clonotype was seen at least ten times. The rearrangement links TRBV12-3 or TRBV12-4 to TRBJ2-3; possible D gene TRBD2, 5 bases. Trimming left V 6 bases short and J 2 bases short, with 15 bases between. The CDR3 runs 15 residues. Here the CDR3 DNA reads TGTGCCAGCAGCCACGGGGATCCCCCCACAGATACGCAGTATTTT. This gives the protein CASSHGDPPTDTQYF.

The chain is built from TRBV29-1 and TRBJ1-1; unclear D gene. V was clipped by 3 bases and J by 0 bases, with 11 bases between them. The CDR3 has 14 residues. CDR1 and CDR2 from the germline V gene are SQVTM and ANQGSEA. CDR3 sequence reads: CSVDVMAMNTEAFF. Written as DNA, the CDR3 is TGCAGCGTTGATGTTATGGCCATGAACACTGAAGCTTTCTTT. Supplemented by reference TRBV29-1 and TRBJ1-1, the full variable domain reads SAVISQKPSRDICQRGTSLTIQCQVDSQVTMMFWYRQQPGQSLTLIATANQGSEATYESGFVIDKFPISRPNLTFSTLTVSNMSPEDSSIYLCSVDVMAMNTEAFFGQGTRLTVV.

The table lists this clonotype with many counts. V usage is TRBV2 and J usage is TRBJ2-1, with 7 bases matching TRBD2. V lost 0 bases and J lost 4; bases outside the gene matches: 6. This CDR3 comprises 16 residues. Germline assignment: CDR1 SNHLY and CDR2 FYNNEI. This chain's CDR3 is CASSEATSELYNEQFF. CDR3 coding DNA: TGTGCCAGCAGTGAAGCCACTAGCGAGCTTTACAATGAGCAGTTCTTC.

The CDR3 protein is CASGEDRVNGANVLTF. The CDR3 DNA reads as TGTGCTAGTGGCGAGGACAGGGTAAATGGGGCCAACGTCCTGACTTTC. This chain joins TRBV12-5 and TRBJ2-6; 8 nucleotides match TRBD1. V shed 6 bases and J 3 bases; nucleotides not matched to a gene: 7. Germline V gene data show CDR1 as LGHNT and CDR2 as FRNRAP. The CDR3 consists of 16 residues.

The chain joins TRBV6-6 to TRBJ1-1, with D uncertain. The CDR3 totals 10 residues. V dropped 5 bases and J dropped 4 bases, with 2 bases sitting between them. The germline V gene encodes CDR1 MNHNY and CDR2 SVGAGI (reference sequence). CDR3 amino acids: CASSTTEAFF. The CDR3 DNA reads as TGTGCCAGCAGTACCACTGAAGCTTTCTTT.

V gene TRBV2 combines with J gene TRBJ2-1, with a tentative D call TRBD1 (5 bases). In germline, CDR1 is SNHLY, CDR2 FYNNEI. The CDR3 runs to 13 residues. V was clipped by 1 base and J by 9 bases, with 10 bases between them. In DNA, the CDR3 is TGTGCCAGCAGTGAAGGCAGGGTGGGTGAGCAGTTCTTC. Its translation: CASSEGRVGEQFF. Supplemented by reference TRBV2 and TRBJ2-1, the full variable domain reads EPEVTQTPSHQVTQMGQEVILRCVPISNHLYFYWYRQILGQKVEFLVSFYNNEISEKSEIFDDQFSVERPDGSNFTLKIRSTKLEDSAMYFCASSEGRVGEQFFGPGTRLTVL.

Judged by abundance, this clonotype is medium-sized. This chain uses TRBV29-1 with TRBJ1-2, with no clear D. This CDR3 is 14 amino acids long. CDR1 is SQVTM and CDR2 is ANQGSEA in the germline V gene. The germline V and J ends were trimmed by 4 bases and 4 bases, with 16 bases remaining between them. CDR3 coding DNA: TGCAGCGTTGCCCCAGGTGGACCCATCTATGGCTACACCTTC. Translation gives CSVAPGGPIYGYTF.

This clonotype was found a few times. V gene TRBV15 combines with J gene TRBJ1-1; no reliable D call. Trimming left V 0 bases short and J 1 base short, with 6 bases between. Germline V gene sequence: CDR1 LNHNV, CDR2 YYDKDF (reference sequence). The CDR3 has 14 residues. The CDR3 reads CATSRDRGNTEAFF. The CDR3 DNA follows: TGTGCCACCAGCAGAGATAGAGGGAACACTGAAGCTTTCTTT.

The chain recombines TRBV24-1 with TRBJ2-1; 10 positions match TRBD2. The CDR3 is 14 amino acids. V lost 7 bases and J lost 9; bases outside the gene matches: 8. Per germline, CDR1 KGHDR and CDR2 SFDVKD. CDR3 in amino acids: CATRGEREGGEQFF. The CDR3 DNA reads TGTGCCACCAGGGGTGAGCGGGAGGGCGGTGAGCAGTTCTTC.

This rearrangement joins TRBV13 to TRBJ1-2, with 8 bases lining up with TRBD1. Unmatched junction bases numbered 11, after V lost 6 bases and J lost 8 bases. The CDR3 runs to 14 residues. Germline values: CDR1 PRHDT, CDR2 FYEKMQ (reference sequence). The DNA for the CDR3 is TGTGCCAGCAGTTCACTTGGACAGGGTGGCGGCTACACCTTC. The encoded protein is CASSSLGQGGGYTF.

This rearrangement joins TRBV25-1 to TRBJ2-7, with D uncertain. The CDR3 sequence is 14 residues long. Trimming left V 1 base short and J 0 bases short, with 7 bases between. Looked up from germline, CDR1 is MGHDK and CDR2 is SYGVNS. In DNA form, the CDR3 reads TGTGCCAGCAGTGAATTGGGGAACTCCTACGAGCAGTACTTC. It yields the protein CASSELGNSYEQYF.

The V gene is TRBV25-1, the J gene TRBJ1-1; D gene ambiguous. The germline V gene has CDR1 MGHDK and CDR2 SYGVNS. Trimming took off 3 bases at V and 5 bases at J, with 7 bases between the two ends. CDR3 length equals 12 residues. CDR3 coding DNA: TGTGCCAGCAGTGATGGGCCAACTGAAGCTTTCTTT. Translated: CASSDGPTEAFF.

The chain recombines TRBV9 with TRBJ2-1, with TRBD2 matching over 11 bases. The CDR3 contains 16 residues. With V trimmed by 1 base and J by 8 bases, 8 bases remained unmatched. Germline CDR1 reads SGDLS; CDR2 reads YYNGEE. The CDR3 DNA reads as TGTGCCAGCAGCGTACCCTTAGCGGGGGGGCCGGATGAGCAGTTCTTC. Its translation: CASSVPLAGGPDEQFF.

The chain carries TRBV24-1 and TRBJ2-2, with D possibly being TRBD1 or TRBD2 (5 bases each). V lost 6 bases, J lost 5 bases, and 9 bases lay in between. This CDR3 contains 13 residues. Germline V gene sequence: CDR1 KGHDR, CDR2 SFDVKD. CDR3 sequence reads: CATSWGWTGELFF. For the CDR3, the DNA is TGTGCCACCAGTTGGGGGTGGACCGGGGAGCTGTTTTTT.

This clonotype came up many times. The rearrangement uses TRBV13 and TRBJ1-1, with no clear D. The germline CDR1 and CDR2 sequences are PRHDT and FYEKMQ (reference sequence). The CDR3 has 11 residues. The V gene lost 0 bases and the J gene lost 6 bases, with 2 bases spanning the gap. Here the CDR3 DNA reads TGTGCCAGCAGCTTAGGTCCTGAAGCTTTCTTT. This encodes CASSLGPEAFF.

V is TRBV6-1 and J is TRBJ1-5; 10 nucleotides align to TRBD1. Losses at the gene ends were 6 bases for V and 2 bases for J; bases not matched to a gene: 13. The CDR3 spans 18 residues. Germline-derived CDR1 and CDR2 are MNHNS and SASEGT. CDR3 sequence (DNA): TGTGCCAGCAGCCCCGGGACAGGGGCCCTCACGGGCAATCAGCCCCAGCATTTT. Protein product: CASSPGTGALTGNQPQHF.

The V call is TRBV20-1, the J call TRBJ2-1; D not certain. CDR3 size: 13 residues. Per the germline V gene, CDR1 is DFQATT and CDR2 is SNEGSKA (reference sequence). Trimming shortened V by 0 bases and J by 3 bases, and 6 bases separated the two germline ends. The CDR3 is CSARDSLYNEQFF. The CDR3 DNA is TGCAGTGCTAGAGACAGCCTCTACAATGAGCAGTTCTTC.

This chain uses TRBV11-1 with TRBJ2-1, with 10 bases that match TRBD1. The J segment lost 7 bases and the V segment lost 2 bases, leaving 5 bases of the junction unmatched. The CDR3 consists of 15 residues. Germline V gene sequence: CDR1 SGHAT, CDR2 FQDESV (reference sequence). CDR3 region: CASSLRDRGLNEQFF. The CDR3 bases are TGTGCCAGCAGCTTAAGGGACAGGGGTTTGAATGAGCAGTTCTTC.

The chain has TRBV13 and TRBJ2-7, with 12 bases that match TRBD2. Unmatched junction bases numbered 1, after V lost 5 bases and J lost 2 bases. The germline V gene encodes CDR1 PRHDT and CDR2 FYEKMQ (reference sequence). The CDR3 has 14 amino acids. CDR3 nucleotide sequence: TGTGCCAGCAGCGCTAGCGGGGGGGCCTACGAGCAGTACTTC. Encoded protein: CASSASGGAYEQYF. The whole variable domain, remainder taken from reference TRBV13 and TRBJ2-7, is AAGVIQSPRHLIKEKRETATLKCYPIPRHDTVYWYQQGPGQDPQFLISFYEKMQSDKGSIPDRFSAQQFSDYHSELNMSSLELGDSALYFCASSASGGAYEQYFGPGTRLTVT.

The V call is TRBV2, the J call TRBJ2-3; 7 bases map to TRBD1. Losses at the gene ends were 10 bases for V and 2 bases for J; bases not matched to a gene: 9. The CDR3 has 14 residues. Germline values: CDR1 SNHLY, CDR2 FYNNEI. CDR3 region: CATQTGSNTDTQYF. In DNA form, the CDR3 reads TGTGCCACTCAGACAGGGAGTAACACAGATACGCAGTATTTT. Together with reference TRBV2 and TRBJ2-3, the CDR3 gives the full variable domain: EPEVTQTPSHQVTQMGQEVILRCVPISNHLYFYWYRQILGQKVEFLVSFYNNEISEKSEIFDDQFSVERPDGSNFTLKIRSTKLEDSAMYFCATQTGSNTDTQYFGPGTRLTVL.

This clonotype was seen only once. CDR3 coding DNA: TGTGCCAGCGTTGTCCTCGGGACAGCCTACAATGAGCAGTTCTTC. Protein: CASVVLGTAYNEQFF. The rearrangement links TRBV25-1 to TRBJ2-1; TRBD1 aligns across 7 bases. J gave up 2 bases and V 8 bases, and 9 bases lay outside the gene matches. This CDR3 contains 15 residues. The germline CDR1 and CDR2 sequences are MGHDK and SYGVNS.

The chain has TRBV2 and TRBJ1-6; D is possibly TRBD1 (5 bases). Trimming stripped 5 bases from V and 8 bases from J, with 13 bases between. The V gene's germline CDR1 is SNHLY and CDR2 FYNNEI. This CDR3 is 14 amino acids long. The CDR3 DNA is TGTGCCAGCAGTCGAGACAGCTCCTATTCACCCCTCCACTTT. Translating it yields CASSRDSSYSPLHF.

The chain combines TRBV7-3 with TRBJ2-5; 8 bases match TRBD2. V trimming: 5 bases; J trimming: 4 bases; junction bases outside the gene matches: 6. Germline values: CDR1 SGHTA, CDR2 FQGTGA. CDR3 length: 14 amino acids. The DNA of the CDR3 is TGTGCCAGCAGCCCGGGGGGGGCACGAGAGACCCAGTACTTC. Amino acids: CASSPGGARETQYF.

The chain carries TRBV19 and TRBJ2-7; TRBD1 is a possible D gene (6 bases). The CDR3 sequence is 15 residues long. Trimming took off 10 bases at V and 3 bases at J, with 22 bases between the two ends. Per germline, CDR1 LNHDA and CDR2 SQIVND (reference sequence). In DNA form, the CDR3 reads TGTGCCACCAAATCTACAGGGCAACCGGTCTACGAGCAGTACTTC. Protein sequence: CATKSTGQPVYEQYF.